This T cell receptor beta chain was recorded in a study of shared clonotypes between healthy human individuals. Profiled with immunoSEQ multiplex PCR; TCRdb holds only in-frame clones, not every one. The data show fewer than 600,000 clones, with around 75% seen just once and 13% held by the top ten. This clone was detected a few times. This CDR3 contains 14 residues. Trimming shortened V by 5 bases and J by 11 bases, and 21 bases separated the two germline ends. Germline lookup yields CDR1 SEHNR and CDR2 FQNEAQ (reference sequence). This receptor was obtained from a woman aged 40 to 50 in good health. Some clones in this sample may be carry-over from other donors' samples. The gene calls are TRBV7-9 and TRBJ1-1, with D possibly matching TRBD1 (6 bases). Material for sequencing was PBMCs. This chain's CDR3 is CASSQGLDSQGAFF. In DNA form, the CDR3 reads TGTGCCAGCAGCCAAGGCCTGGACAGCCAGGGGGCTTTCTTT.